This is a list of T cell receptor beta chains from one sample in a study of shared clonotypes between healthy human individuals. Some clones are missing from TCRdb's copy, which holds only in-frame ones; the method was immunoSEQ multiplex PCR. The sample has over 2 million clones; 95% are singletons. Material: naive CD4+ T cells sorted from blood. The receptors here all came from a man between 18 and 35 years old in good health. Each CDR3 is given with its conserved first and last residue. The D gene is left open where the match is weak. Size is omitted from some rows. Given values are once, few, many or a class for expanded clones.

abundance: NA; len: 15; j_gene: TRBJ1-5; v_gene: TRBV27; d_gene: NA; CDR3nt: TGTGCCAGCAGTTTATCGAAGCAGGGCAATCAGCCCCAGCATTTT; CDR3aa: CASSLSKQGNQPQHF
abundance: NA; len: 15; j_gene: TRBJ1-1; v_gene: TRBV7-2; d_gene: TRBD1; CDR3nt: TGTGCCAGCAGGGAGACAGGGCGGCCGAACACTGAAGCTTTCTTT; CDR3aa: CASRETGRPNTEAFF
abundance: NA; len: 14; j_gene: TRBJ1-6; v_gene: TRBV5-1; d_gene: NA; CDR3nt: TGCGCCAGCAGCTTGGAAGGGTTTAATTCACCCCTCCACTTT; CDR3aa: CASSLEGFNSPLHF
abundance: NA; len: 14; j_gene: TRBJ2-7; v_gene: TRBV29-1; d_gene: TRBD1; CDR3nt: TGCAGCGTTGGAGGACAGGGGGCAGGCTACGAGCAGTACTTC; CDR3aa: CSVGGQGAGYEQYF
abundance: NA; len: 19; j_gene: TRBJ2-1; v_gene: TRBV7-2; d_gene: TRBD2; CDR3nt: TGTGCCAGCAGCCAAGGGACTAGCGGGACCCAGAGCTCCTACAATGAGCAGTTCTTC; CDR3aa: CASSQGTSGTQSSYNEQFF
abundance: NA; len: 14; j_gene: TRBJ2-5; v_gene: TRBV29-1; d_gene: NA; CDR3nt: TGCAGCTCCATCCCGACTAGAGGCGTAGAGACCCAGTACTTC; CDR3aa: CSSIPTRGVETQYF
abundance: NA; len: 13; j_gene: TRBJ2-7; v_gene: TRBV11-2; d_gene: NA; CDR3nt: TGTGCCAGCAGCTTTGACACCTTCTACGAGCAGTACTTC; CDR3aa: CASSFDTFYEQYF
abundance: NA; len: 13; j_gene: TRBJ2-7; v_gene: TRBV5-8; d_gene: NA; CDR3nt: TGTGCCAGCAGCATCTCCGGGACATCCGAGCAGTACTTC; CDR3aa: CASSISGTSEQYF
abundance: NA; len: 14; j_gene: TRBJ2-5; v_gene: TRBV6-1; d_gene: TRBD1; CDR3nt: TGTGCCAGCAGTCTCCCCGGACAGGGAGAGACCCAGTACTTC; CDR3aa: CASSLPGQGETQYF
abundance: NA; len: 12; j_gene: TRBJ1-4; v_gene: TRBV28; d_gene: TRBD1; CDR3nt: TGTGCCAGTCAGGGGGCTAATGAAAAACTGTTTTTT; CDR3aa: CASQGANEKLFF
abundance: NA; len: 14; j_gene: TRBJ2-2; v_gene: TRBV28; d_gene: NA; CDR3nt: TGTGCCAGCAAAACGACAGGTGGCCCCGGGGAGCTGTTTTTT; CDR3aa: CASKTTGGPGELFF
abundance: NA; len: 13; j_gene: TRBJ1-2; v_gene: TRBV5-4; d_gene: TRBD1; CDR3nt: TGTGCCAGCAGCTACACAGGGGAGGCTGGCTACACCTTC; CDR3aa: CASSYTGEAGYTF
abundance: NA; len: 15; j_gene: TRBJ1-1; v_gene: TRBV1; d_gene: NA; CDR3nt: TGCACCAGCAGCCGGGAGGGGTCAGCGAACACTGAAGCTTTCTTT; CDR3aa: CTSSREGSANTEAFF
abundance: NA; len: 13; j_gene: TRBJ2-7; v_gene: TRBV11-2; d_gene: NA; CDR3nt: TGTGCCAGTGGCAGCTTCCGCTCCTACGAGCAGTACTTC; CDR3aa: CASGSFRSYEQYF
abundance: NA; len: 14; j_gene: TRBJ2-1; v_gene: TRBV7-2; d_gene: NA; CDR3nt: TGTGCCAGCAGCTCAGGACTGCCCAGGGATGAGCAGTTCTTC; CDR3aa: CASSSGLPRDEQFF
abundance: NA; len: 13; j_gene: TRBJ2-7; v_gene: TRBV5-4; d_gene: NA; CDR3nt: TGTGCCAGCAGCTTGGGCGCGGGCTACGAGCAGTACTTC; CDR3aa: CASSLGAGYEQYF
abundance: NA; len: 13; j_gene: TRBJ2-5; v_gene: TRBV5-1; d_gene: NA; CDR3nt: TGCGCCAGCACTACCTGGGGGTCAGAGACCCAGTACTTC; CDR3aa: CASTTWGSETQYF
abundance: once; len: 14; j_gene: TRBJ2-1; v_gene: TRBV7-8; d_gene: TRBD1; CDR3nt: TGTGCCAGCACTTCCGGGACAGTCTACAATGAGCAGTTCTTC; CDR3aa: CASTSGTVYNEQFF
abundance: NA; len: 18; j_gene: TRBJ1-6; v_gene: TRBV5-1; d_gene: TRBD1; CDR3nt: TGCGCCAGCAGCTTGGTCGGACAGGGGTCAAACTATAATTCACCCCTCCACTTT; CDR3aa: CASSLVGQGSNYNSPLHF
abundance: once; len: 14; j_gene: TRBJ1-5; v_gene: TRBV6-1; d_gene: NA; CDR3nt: TGTGCCAGCATGGGTGGATCCCTAATCCAGCCCCAGCATTTT; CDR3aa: CASMGGSLIQPQHF
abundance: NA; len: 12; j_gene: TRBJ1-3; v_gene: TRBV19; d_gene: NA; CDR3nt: TGTGCCATCGGTGCCTCTGGAAACACCATATATTTT; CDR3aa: CAIGASGNTIYF
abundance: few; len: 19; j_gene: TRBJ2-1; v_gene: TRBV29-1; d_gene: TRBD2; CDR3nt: TGCAGCACCCAAAAGGGACTAGCGGAATCAGTGAGCTCCTACAATGAGCAGTTCTTC; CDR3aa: CSTQKGLAESVSSYNEQFF
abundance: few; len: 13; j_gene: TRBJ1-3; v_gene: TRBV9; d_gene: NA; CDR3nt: TGTGCCAGCAGCGCGACAACTGGAAACACCATATATTTT; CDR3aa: CASSATTGNTIYF
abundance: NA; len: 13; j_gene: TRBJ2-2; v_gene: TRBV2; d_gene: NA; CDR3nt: TGTGCCAGCAGTGATAGTCTCACCGGGGAGCTGTTTTTT; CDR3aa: CASSDSLTGELFF
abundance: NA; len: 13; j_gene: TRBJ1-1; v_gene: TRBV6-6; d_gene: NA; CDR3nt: TGTGCCAGCAGTTACATGGGGCCCACTGAAGCTTTCTTT; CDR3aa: CASSYMGPTEAFF
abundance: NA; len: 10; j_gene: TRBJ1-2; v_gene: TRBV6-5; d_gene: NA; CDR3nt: TGTGCCATAAAAGGAAGGGGCTACACCTTC; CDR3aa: CAIKGRGYTF
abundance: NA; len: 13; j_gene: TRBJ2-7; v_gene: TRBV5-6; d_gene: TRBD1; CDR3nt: TGTGCCAGCAGCGACAGGGTTACCTACGAGCAGTACTTC; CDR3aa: CASSDRVTYEQYF
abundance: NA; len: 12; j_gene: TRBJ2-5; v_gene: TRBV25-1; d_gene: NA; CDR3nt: TGTGCCAGCAGCCGTCTACCTGAGACCCAGTACTTC; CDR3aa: CASSRLPETQYF
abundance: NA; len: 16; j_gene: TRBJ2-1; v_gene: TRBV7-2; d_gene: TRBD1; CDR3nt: TGTGCCAGCAACCCGCATCAGGGGGCCTCCTACAATGAGCAGTTCTTC; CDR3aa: CASNPHQGASYNEQFF
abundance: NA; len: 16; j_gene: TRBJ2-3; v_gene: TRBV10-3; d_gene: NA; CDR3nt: TGTGCCATCAGTGTGGCGACGGGACCCTCCACAGATACGCAGTATTTT; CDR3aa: CAISVATGPSTDTQYF